This T cell receptor (beta chain) came from a study of cytomegalovirus exposure and HLA in healthy donors. Notes on the study in general: A link between a missense DCLRE1C variant and TCR beta V- and J-gene trimming emerged from a later analysis.

The CDR3 totals 15 residues. The trim removed 0 bases at V and 8 bases at J, leaving 3 bases unmatched. Germline values: CDR1 SGDLS, CDR2 YYNGEE. The PCR used 60 Vbeta and 13 Jbeta primers. TCRdb's copy holds only in-frame clones and misses some; the assay was immunoSEQ multiplex PCR. The table lists 140,000 to 150,000 clones, roughly 80% of them singletons. Comment on this clone: What it binds is not known.

The source is a woman aged 40 to 49 in good health and CMV-seropositive. The sequenced sample was PBMCs. V is TRBV9 and J is TRBJ2-1, with 12 nucleotides matching TRBD2. The CDR3 DNA reads TGTGCCAGCAGCGTAGGGACTAGCGGGAATGATGAGCAGTTCTTC. Translated: CASSVGTSGNDEQFF.